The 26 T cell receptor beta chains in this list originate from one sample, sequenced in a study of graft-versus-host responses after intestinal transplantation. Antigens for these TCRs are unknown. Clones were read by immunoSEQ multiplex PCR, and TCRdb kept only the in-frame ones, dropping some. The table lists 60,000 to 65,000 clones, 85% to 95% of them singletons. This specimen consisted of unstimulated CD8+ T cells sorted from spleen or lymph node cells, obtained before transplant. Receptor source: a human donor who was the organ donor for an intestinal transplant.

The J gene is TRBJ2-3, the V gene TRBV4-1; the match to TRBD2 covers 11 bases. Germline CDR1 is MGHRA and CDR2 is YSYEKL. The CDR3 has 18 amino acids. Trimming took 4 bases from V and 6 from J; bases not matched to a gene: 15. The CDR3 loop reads CASSREPLGGLAVDTQYF. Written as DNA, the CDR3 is TGCGCCAGCAGCCGAGAACCCCTGGGGGGACTAGCGGTTGATACGCAGTATTTT.

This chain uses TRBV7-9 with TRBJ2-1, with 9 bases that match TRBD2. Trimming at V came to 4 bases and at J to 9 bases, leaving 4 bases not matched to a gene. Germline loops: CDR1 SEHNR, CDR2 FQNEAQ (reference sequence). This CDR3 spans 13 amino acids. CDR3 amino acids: CASSSVAGAEQFF. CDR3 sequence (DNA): TGTGCCAGCAGCTCAGTAGCGGGAGCTGAGCAGTTCTTC. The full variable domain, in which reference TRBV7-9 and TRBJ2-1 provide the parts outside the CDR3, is DTGVSQNPRHKITKRGQNVTFRCDPISEHNRLYWYRQTLGQGPEFLTYFQNEAQLEKSRLLSDRFSAERPKGSFSTLEIQRTEQGDSAMYLCASSSVAGAEQFFGPGTRLTVL.

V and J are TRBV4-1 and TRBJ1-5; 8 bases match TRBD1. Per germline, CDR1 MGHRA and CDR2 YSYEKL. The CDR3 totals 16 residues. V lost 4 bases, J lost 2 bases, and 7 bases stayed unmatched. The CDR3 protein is CASSRPGTGGNQPQHF. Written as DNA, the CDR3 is TGCGCCAGCAGCCGGCCCGGGACAGGTGGCAATCAGCCCCAGCATTTT.

This chain's CDR3 is CAITLSPGKPYEQYF. As DNA, the CDR3 is TGTGCCATCACCCTAAGTCCAGGGAAACCCTACGAGCAGTACTTC. The chain uses TRBV10-3 and TRBJ2-7; maybe TRBD1 (5 bases). CDR1 ENHRY and CDR2 SYGVKD come from the germline V gene. This CDR3 is 15 amino acids long. V was clipped by 7 bases and J by 2 bases, with 18 bases between them.

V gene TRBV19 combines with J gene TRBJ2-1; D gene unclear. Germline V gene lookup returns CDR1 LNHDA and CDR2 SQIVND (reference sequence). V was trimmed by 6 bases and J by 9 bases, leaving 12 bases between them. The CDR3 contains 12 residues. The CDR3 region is CASSMGHGEQFF. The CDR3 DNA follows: TGTGCCAGTAGCATGGGCCACGGTGAGCAGTTCTTC. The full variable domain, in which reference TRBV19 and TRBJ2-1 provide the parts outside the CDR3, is DGGITQSPKYLFRKEGQNVTLSCEQNLNHDAMYWYRQDPGQGLRLIYYSQIVNDFQKGDIAEGYSVSREKKESFPLTVTSAQKNPTAFYLCASSMGHGEQFFGPGTRLTVL.

This CDR3 is CARTPGGRNEQFF. The CDR3 nucleotides are TGTGCCCGGACTCCGGGGGGTCGGAATGAGCAGTTCTTC. The genes are TRBV30 and TRBJ2-1, with TRBD2 matching 7 bases. Germline V CDR1 and CDR2: GTSNPN, SVGIG (reference sequence). The junction had 11 bases not matched to a gene; V was cut back by 8 bases and J by 7 bases. There are 13 residues in the CDR3.

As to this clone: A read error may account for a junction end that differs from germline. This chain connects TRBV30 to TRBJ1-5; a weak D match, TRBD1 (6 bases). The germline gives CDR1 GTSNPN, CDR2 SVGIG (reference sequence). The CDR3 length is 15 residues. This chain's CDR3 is CVWSVRGAGNQPQHF. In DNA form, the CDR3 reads TGTGTCTGGAGTGTACGGGGGGCTGGGAATCAGCCCCAGCATTTT.

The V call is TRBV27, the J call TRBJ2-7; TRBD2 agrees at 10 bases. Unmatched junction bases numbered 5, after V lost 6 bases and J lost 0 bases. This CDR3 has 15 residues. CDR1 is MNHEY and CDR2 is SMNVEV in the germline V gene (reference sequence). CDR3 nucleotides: TGTGCCAGCAGACATTCTAGCGGGAGCTCCTACGAGCAGTACTTC. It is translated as CASRHSSGSSYEQYF.

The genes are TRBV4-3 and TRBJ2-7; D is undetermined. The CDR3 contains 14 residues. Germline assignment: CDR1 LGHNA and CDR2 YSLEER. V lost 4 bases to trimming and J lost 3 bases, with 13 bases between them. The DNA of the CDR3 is TGCGCCAGCAGCCCTGGCGGTTCTGACTACGAGCAGTACTTC. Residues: CASSPGGSDYEQYF.

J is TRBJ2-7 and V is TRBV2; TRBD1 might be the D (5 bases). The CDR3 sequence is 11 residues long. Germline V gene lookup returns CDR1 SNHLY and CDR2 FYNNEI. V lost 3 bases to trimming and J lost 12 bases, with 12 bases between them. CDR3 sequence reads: CASSEGRQLYF. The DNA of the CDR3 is TGTGCCAGCAGTGAGGGTAGACAGCTGTACTTC.

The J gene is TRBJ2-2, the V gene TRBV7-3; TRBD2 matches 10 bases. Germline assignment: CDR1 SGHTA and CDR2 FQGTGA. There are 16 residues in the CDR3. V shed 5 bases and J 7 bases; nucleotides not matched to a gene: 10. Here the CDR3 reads CASSPGLAKGIGELFF. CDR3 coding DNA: TGTGCCAGCAGCCCGGGACTAGCGAAGGGTATCGGGGAGCTGTTTTTT.

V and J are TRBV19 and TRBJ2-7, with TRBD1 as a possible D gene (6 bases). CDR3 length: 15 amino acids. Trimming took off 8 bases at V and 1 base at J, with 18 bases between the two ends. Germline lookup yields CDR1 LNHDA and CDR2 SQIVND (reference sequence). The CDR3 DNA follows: TGTGCCAGTGCCCCACAGGGTGAAGGGTCCTACGAGCAGTACTTC. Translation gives CASAPQGEGSYEQYF.

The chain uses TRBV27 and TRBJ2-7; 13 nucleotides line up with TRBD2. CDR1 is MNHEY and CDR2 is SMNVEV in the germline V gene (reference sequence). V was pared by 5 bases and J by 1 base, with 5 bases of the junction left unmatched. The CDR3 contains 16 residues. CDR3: CASSLWTSGSSYEQYF. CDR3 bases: TGTGCCAGCAGTCTCTGGACTAGCGGGAGTTCCTACGAGCAGTACTTC.

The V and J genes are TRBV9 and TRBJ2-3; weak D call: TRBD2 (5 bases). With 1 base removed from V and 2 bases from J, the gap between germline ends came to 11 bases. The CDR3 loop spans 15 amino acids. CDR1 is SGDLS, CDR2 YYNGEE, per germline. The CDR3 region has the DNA TGTGCCAGCAGCGTAAGGAGCGGATACACAGATACGCAGTATTTT. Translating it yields CASSVRSGYTDTQYF.

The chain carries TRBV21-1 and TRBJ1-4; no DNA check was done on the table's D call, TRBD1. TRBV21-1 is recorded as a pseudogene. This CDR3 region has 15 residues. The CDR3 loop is CASSRQGEYNEKLFF. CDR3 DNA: TGTGCCAGCAGTCGACAGGGGGAGTATAACGAAAAACTGTTTTTT.

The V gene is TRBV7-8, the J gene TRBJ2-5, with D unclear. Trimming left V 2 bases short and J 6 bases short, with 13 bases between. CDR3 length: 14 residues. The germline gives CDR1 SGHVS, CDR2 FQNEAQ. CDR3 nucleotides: TGTGCCAGCAGCTTATGGTCGGGTCCCCAGACCCAGTACTTC. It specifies CASSLWSGPQTQYF.

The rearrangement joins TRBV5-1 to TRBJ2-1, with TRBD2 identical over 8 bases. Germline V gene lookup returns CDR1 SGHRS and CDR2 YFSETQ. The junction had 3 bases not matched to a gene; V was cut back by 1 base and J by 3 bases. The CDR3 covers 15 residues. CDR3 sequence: CASSLSGSGYNEQFF. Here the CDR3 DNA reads TGCGCCAGCAGCTTGAGCGGGAGCGGCTACAATGAGCAGTTCTTC.

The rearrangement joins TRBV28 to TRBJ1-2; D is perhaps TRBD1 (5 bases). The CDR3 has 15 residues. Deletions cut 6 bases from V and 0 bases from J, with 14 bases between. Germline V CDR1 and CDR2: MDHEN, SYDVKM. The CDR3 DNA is TGTGCCAGCAGCTACGAAACAGGAGCTAACTATGGCTACACCTTC. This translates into CASSYETGANYGYTF.

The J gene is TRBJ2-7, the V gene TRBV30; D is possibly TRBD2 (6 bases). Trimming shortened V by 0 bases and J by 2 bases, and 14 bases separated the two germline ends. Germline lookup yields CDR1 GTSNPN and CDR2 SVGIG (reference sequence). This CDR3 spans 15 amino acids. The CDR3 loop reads CAWSVPGEWAYEQYF. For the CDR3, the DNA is TGTGCCTGGAGTGTACCGGGGGAATGGGCCTACGAGCAGTACTTC.

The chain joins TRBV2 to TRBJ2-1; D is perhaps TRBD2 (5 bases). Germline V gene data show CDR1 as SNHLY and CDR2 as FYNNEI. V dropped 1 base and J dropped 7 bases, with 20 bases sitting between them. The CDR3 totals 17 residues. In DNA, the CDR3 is TGTGCCAGCAGTGAAGGTTTAGCGCCCTCGGGGAGAAATGAGCAGTTCTTC. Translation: CASSEGLAPSGRNEQFF. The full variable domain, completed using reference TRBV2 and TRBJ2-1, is EPEVTQTPSHQVTQMGQEVILRCVPISNHLYFYWYRQILGQKVEFLVSFYNNEISEKSEIFDDQFSVERPDGSNFTLKIRSTKLEDSAMYFCASSEGLAPSGRNEQFFGPGTRLTVL.

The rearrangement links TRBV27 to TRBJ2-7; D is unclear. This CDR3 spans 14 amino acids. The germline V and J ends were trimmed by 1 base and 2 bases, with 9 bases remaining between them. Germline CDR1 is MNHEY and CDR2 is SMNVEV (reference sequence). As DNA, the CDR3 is TGTGCCAGCAGTTTATTCGCACATACCTACGAGCAGTACTTC. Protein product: CASSLFAHTYEQYF.

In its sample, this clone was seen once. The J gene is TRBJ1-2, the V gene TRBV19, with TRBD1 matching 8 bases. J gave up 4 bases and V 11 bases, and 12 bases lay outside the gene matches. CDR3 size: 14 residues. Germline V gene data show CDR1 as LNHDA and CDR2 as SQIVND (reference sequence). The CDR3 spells CASQTQGAAYGYTF. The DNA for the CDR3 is TGTGCCTCCCAAACGCAGGGGGCAGCCTATGGCTACACCTTC. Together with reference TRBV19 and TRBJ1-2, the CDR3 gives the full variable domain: DGGITQSPKYLFRKEGQNVTLSCEQNLNHDAMYWYRQDPGQGLRLIYYSQIVNDFQKGDIAEGYSVSREKKESFPLTVTSAQKNPTAFYLCASQTQGAAYGYTFGSGTRLTVV.

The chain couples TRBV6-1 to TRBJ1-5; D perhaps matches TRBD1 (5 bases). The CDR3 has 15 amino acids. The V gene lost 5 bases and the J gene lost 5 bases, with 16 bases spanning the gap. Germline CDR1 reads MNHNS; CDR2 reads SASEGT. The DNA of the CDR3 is TGTGCCAGCAGTCCCAATTCCGGGGGGGATCAGCCCCAGCATTTT. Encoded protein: CASSPNSGGDQPQHF.

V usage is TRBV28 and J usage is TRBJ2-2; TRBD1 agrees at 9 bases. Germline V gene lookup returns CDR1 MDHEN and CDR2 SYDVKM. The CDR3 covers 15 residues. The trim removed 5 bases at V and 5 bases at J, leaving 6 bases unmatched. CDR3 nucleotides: TGTGCCAGCAGTCTTCCGGGACAGGGTACCGGGGAGCTGTTTTTT. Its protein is CASSLPGQGTGELFF.

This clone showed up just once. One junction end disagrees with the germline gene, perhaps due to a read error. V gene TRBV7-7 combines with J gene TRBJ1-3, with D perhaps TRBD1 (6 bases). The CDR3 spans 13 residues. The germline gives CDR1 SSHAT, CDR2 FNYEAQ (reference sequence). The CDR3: CASSVGQGNTIYF. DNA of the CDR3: TGTGCTAGCAGCGTCGGACAGGGAAACACCATATATTTT.

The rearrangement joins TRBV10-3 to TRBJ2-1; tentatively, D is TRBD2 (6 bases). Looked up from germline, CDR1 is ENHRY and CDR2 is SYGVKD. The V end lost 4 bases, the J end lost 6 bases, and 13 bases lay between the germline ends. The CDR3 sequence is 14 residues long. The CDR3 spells CAISGDGGVNEQFF. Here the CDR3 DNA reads TGTGCCATCAGTGGGGACGGAGGGGTCAATGAGCAGTTCTTC.